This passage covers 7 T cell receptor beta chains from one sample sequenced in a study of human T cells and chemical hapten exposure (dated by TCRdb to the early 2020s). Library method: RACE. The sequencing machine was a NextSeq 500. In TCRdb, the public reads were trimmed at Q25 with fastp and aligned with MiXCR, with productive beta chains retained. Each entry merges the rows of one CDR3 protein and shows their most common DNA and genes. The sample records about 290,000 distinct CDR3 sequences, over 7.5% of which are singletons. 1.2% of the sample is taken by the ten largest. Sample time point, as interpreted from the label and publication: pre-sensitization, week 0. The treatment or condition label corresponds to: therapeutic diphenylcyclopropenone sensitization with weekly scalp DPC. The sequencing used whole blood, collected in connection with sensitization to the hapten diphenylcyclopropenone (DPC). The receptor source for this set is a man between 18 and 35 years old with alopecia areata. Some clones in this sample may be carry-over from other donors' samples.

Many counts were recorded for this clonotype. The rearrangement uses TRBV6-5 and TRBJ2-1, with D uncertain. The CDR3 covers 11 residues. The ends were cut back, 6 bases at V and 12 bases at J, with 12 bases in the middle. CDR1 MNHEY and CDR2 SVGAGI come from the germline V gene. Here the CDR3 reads CASSRVGMQFF. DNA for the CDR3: TGTGCCAGCAGCCGAGTGGGGATGCAGTTCTTC.

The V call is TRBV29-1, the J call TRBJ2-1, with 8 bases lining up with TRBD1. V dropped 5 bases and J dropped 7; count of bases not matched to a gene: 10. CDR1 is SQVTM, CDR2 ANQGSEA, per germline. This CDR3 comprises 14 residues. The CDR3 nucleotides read TGCAGCGTTTCGGACAGGGCTAGAGGTAATGAGCAGTTCTTC. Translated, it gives CSVSDRARGNEQFF.

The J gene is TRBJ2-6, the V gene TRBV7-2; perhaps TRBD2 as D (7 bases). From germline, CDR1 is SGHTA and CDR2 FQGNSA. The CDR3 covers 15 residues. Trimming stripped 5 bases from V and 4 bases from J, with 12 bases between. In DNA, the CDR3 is TGTGCCAGCAGCGCCTCGGGGGGCGGGGCCAACGTCCTGACTTTC. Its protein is CASSASGGGANVLTF.

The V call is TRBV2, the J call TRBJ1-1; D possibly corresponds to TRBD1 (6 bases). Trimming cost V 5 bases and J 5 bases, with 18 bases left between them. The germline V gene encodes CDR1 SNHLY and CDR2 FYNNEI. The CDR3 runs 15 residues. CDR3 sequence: CASSTLQGRRTEAFF. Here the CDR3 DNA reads TGTGCCAGCAGTACACTACAGGGCCGGAGGACTGAAGCTTTCTTT.

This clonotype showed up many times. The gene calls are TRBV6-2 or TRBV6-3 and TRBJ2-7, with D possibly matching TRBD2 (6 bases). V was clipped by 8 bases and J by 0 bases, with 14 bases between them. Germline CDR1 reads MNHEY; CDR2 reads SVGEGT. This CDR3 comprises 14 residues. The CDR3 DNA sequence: TGTGCCAGCCTTACTCGGGGGAGCTCCTACGAGCAGTACTTC. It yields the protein CASLTRGSSYEQYF.

The CDR3 reads CASSQGAYRVSSYNSPLHF. The CDR3 region has the DNA TGCGCCAGCAGCCAAGGGGCGTATCGGGTTAGCTCCTATAATTCACCCCTCCACTTT. The chain employs TRBV4-3 and TRBJ1-6; D is unresolved. Germline values: CDR1 LGHNA, CDR2 YSLEER. The CDR3 runs 19 residues. Trimming stripped 1 base from V and 0 bases from J, with 16 bases between.

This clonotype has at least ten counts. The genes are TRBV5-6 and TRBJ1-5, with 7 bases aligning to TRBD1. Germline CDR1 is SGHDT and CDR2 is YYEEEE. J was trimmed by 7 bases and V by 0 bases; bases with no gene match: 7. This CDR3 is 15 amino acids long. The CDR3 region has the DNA TGTGCCAGCAGCTTGGGACAGGGAGTTTGGCAGCCCCAGCATTTT. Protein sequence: CASSLGQGVWQPQHF.